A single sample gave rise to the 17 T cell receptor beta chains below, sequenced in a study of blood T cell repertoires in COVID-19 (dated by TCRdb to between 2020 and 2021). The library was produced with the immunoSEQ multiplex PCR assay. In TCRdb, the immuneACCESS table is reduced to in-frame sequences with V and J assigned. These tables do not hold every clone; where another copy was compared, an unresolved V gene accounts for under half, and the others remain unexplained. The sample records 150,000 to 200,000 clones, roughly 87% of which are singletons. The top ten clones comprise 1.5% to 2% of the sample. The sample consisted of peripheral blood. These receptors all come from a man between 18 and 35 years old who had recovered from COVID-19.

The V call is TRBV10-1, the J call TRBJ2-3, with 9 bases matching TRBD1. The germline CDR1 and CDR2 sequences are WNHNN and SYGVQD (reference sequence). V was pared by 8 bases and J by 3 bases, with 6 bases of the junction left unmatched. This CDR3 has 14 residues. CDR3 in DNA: TGCGCCAGCCATGCGGGACAGGGTACAGATACGCAGTATTTT. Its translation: CASHAGQGTDTQYF.

CDR3 sequence reads: CASSLAGVLAFF. CDR3 in DNA: TGTGCCAGCAGCTTGGCCGGGGTTTTGGCTTTCTTT. The chain carries TRBV5-4 and TRBJ1-1; D gene ambiguous. From germline, CDR1 is SGHNT and CDR2 YYREEE (reference sequence). The CDR3 is made up of 12 amino acids. V dropped 0 bases and J dropped 11 bases, with 11 bases sitting between them.

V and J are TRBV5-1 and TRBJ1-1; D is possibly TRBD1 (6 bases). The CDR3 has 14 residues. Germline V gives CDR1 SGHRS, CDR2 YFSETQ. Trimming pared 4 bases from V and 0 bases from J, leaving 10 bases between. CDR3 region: CASSRTVMNTEAFF. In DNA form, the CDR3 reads TGCGCCAGCAGCAGGACAGTGATGAACACTGAAGCTTTCTTT.

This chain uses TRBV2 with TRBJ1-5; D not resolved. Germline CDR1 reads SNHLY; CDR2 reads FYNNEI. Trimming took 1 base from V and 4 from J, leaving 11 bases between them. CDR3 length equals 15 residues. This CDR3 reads CASSEVSRPNQPQHF. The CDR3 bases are TGTGCCAGCAGTGAAGTCAGCAGGCCGAATCAGCCCCAGCATTTT.

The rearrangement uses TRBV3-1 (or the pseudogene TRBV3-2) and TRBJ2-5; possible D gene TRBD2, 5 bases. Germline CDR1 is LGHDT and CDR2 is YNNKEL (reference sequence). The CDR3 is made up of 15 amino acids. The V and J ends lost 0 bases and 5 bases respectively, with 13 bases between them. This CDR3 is CASSQDFLARETQYF. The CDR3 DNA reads TGTGCCAGCAGCCAAGATTTTCTAGCCCGTGAGACCCAGTACTTC.

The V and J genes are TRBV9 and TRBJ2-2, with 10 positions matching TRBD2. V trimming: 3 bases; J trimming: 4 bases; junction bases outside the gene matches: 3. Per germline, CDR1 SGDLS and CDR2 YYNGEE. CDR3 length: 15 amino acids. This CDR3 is CASSAGLARTGELFF. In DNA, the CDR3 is TGTGCCAGCAGCGCGGGACTAGCGCGCACCGGGGAGCTGTTTTTT. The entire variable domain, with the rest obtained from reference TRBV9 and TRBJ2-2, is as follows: DSGVTQTPKHLITATGQRVTLRCSPRSGDLSVYWYQQSLDQGLQFLIQYYNGEERAKGNILERFSAQQFPDLHSELNLSSLELGDSALYFCASSAGLARTGELFFGEGSRLTVL.

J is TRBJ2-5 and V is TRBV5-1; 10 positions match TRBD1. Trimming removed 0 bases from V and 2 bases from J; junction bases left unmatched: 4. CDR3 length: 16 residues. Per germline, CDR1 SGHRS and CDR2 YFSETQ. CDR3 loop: CASSLAWTGGQETQYF. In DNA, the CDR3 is TGCGCCAGCAGCTTGGCATGGACAGGGGGACAAGAGACCCAGTACTTC.

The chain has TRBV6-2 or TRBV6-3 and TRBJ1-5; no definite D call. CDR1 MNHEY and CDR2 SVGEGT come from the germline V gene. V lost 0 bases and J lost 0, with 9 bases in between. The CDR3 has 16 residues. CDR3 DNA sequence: TGTGCCAGCAGTTACTCGAGAGGGTCTAGCAATCAGCCCCAGCATTTT. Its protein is CASSYSRGSSNQPQHF.

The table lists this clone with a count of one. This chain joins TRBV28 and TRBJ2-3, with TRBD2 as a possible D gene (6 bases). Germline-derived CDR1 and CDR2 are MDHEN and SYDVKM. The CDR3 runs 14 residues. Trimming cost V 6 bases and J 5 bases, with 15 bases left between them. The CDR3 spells CASRFSLARDTQYF. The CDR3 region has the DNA TGTGCCAGCAGGTTTAGTCTAGCGAGAGATACGCAGTATTTT.

The CDR3 DNA reads as TGTGCCAGCAGCTTAGGCAGGGTGGCTAATGAAAAACTGTTTTTT. The encoded protein is CASSLGRVANEKLFF. The rearrangement uses TRBV11-2 and TRBJ1-4, with D possibly matching TRBD1 (5 bases). The V gene lost 1 base and the J gene lost 3 bases, with 9 bases spanning the gap. The CDR3 has 15 residues. Germline assignment: CDR1 SGHAT and CDR2 FQNNGV.

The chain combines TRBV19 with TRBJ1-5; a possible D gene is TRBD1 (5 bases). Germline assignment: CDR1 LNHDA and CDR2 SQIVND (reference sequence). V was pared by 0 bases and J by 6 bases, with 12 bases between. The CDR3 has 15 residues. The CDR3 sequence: CASSIDIRALQPQHF. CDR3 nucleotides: TGTGCCAGTAGTATAGATATCAGGGCCCTTCAGCCCCAGCATTTT.

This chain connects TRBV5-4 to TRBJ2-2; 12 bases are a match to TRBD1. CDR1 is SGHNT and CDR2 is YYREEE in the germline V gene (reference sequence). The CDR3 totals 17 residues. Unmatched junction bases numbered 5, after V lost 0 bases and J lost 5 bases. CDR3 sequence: CASSLAGTGGVTGELFF. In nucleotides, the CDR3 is TGTGCCAGCAGCTTGGCCGGGACAGGGGGCGTTACCGGGGAGCTGTTTTTT. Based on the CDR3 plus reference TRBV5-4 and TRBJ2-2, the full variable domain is ETGVTQSPTHLIKTRGQQVTLRCSSQSGHNTVSWYQQALGQGPQFIFQYYREEENGRGNFPPRFSGLQFPNYSSELNVNALELDDSALYLCASSLAGTGGVTGELFFGEGSRLTVL.

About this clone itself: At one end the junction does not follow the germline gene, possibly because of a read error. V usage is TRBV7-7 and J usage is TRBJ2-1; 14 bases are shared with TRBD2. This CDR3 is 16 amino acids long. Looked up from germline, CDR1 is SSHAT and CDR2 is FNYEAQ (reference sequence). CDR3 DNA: TGTGCTAGCAGCTTAGGGGGACTAGCGGGAGTCAATGAGCAGTTCTTC. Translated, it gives CASSLGGLAGVNEQFF.

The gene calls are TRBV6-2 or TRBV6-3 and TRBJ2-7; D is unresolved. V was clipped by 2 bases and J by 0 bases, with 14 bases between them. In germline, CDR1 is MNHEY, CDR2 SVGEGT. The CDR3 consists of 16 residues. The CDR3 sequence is CASSYRIPRSSYEQYF. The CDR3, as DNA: TGTGCCAGCAGTTACCGAATTCCGAGAAGCTCCTACGAGCAGTACTTC.

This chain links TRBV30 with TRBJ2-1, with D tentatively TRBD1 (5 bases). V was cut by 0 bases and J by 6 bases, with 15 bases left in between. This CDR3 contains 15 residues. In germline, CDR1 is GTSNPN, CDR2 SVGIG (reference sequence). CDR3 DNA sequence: TGTGCCTGGAGTGTACGGGCAGGGTCTGGCAATGAGCAGTTCTTC. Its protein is CAWSVRAGSGNEQFF.

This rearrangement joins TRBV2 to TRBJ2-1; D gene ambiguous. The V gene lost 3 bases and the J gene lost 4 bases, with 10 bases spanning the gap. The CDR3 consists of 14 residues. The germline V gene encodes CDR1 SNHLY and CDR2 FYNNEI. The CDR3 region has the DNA TGTGCCAGCAGTGAGGGTAGCATGTACAATGAGCAGTTCTTC. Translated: CASSEGSMYNEQFF. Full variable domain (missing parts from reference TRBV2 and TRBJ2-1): EPEVTQTPSHQVTQMGQEVILRCVPISNHLYFYWYRQILGQKVEFLVSFYNNEISEKSEIFDDQFSVERPDGSNFTLKIRSTKLEDSAMYFCASSEGSMYNEQFFGPGTRLTVL.

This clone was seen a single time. The CDR3 sequence is CASRAGTQETQYF. For the CDR3, the DNA is TGCGCCAGCAGGGCCGGGACTCAAGAGACCCAGTACTTC. The chain employs TRBV5-1 and TRBJ2-5; maybe TRBD2 (6 bases). V shed 5 bases and J shed 2 bases, with 10 bases lying between them. Germline V CDR1 and CDR2: SGHRS, YFSETQ. The CDR3 runs to 13 residues.